A selection of T cell receptor beta chains follows, all from one sample in a study of graft-versus-host responses after intestinal transplantation. The repertoire was sequenced with immunoSEQ multiplex PCR; TCRdb's copy has only in-frame clones and lacks some. The sample includes some 83,000 clones, 90% to 95% of them seen just once. The antigens these receptors bind are not known. Specimen: unstimulated CD4+ T cells sorted from spleen or lymph node cells, collected before intestinal transplant. The receptor source for this set is a human donor who received an intestinal transplant. The conserved cysteine and the conserved F or W are not part of the CDR3 here.

TRBV15	TRBJ2-5	ATSRSGAGETQY
TRBV7-9	TRBJ1-1	ASSFPQGASLGAEAF
TRBV5-8	TRBJ2-7	ASSLGHPLNEQY
TRBV7-8	TRBJ1-1	ASSTGQGAHVIWNTEAF
TRBV4-3	TRBJ1-1	ASSQGRGTEAF
TRBV19	TRBJ1-2	ASSRTGYGYT
TRBV27	TRBJ1-2	ASRLSTGVDYGYT
TRBV19	TRBJ2-1	ASSIDRTFEQF
TRBV5-1	TRBJ2-7	ASSRQGSRSYEQY
TRBV7-2	TRBJ1-2	ASSLGTGLGGYT
TRBV7-2	TRBJ2-7	ASSPGQPYEQY